Each of the 8 T cell receptor beta chains below was sequenced from the same sample in a study of cytomegalovirus exposure and HLA in healthy donors. This PCR relied on a set of 60 Vbeta primers and 13 Jbeta primers. TCRdb keeps only in-frame clones here, not all; method: immunoSEQ multiplex PCR. The sample comprises 150,000 to 200,000 clones, over 70% of which are singletons, and around 1.3% rests with the top ten. Sequenced input: PBMCs. These receptors were taken from a woman aged 25 to 39 in good health and CMV-seronegative.

V usage is TRBV19 and J usage is TRBJ1-5; D is undetermined. Germline V CDR1 and CDR2: LNHDA, SQIVND (reference sequence). CDR3 length: 16 amino acids. The ends were cut back, 5 bases at V and 0 bases at J, with 14 bases in the middle. This CDR3 reads CASSPPGLSSNQPQHF. The CDR3 region has the DNA TGTGCCAGTAGTCCCCCGGGTCTTTCTAGCAATCAGCCCCAGCATTTT.

The chain couples TRBV5-1 to TRBJ2-7; D might be TRBD1 (6 bases). The CDR3 length is 13 residues. The V end was cut by 0 bases, the J end by 6 bases, with 10 bases between. The V gene's germline CDR1 is SGHRS and CDR2 YFSETQ. The CDR3 here is CASSLDRDGEQYF. CDR3 nucleotide sequence: TGCGCCAGCAGCTTGGACAGGGATGGCGAGCAGTACTTC.

The rearrangement uses TRBV4-2 and TRBJ2-3, with 8 bases fitting TRBD2. The CDR3 covers 18 residues. The V segment lost 0 bases and the J segment 1 base; nucleotides outside the gene matches: 9. The V gene's germline CDR1 is LGHNA and CDR2 YNFKEQ. The CDR3 DNA reads TGTGCCAGCAGCCAAGACCGGGAGGGGCGGACTGGCACAGATACGCAGTATTTT. Protein: CASSQDREGRTGTDTQYF.

This clone came up once. The chain joins TRBV2 to TRBJ1-6; TRBD1 might be the D (5 bases). Germline lookup yields CDR1 SNHLY and CDR2 FYNNEI. This CDR3 is 14 amino acids long. V dropped 2 bases and J dropped 8 bases, with 10 bases sitting between them. CDR3 sequence (DNA): TGTGCCAGCAGTGAACGGACAAGGGATTCACCCCTCCACTTT. As protein: CASSERTRDSPLHF.

The chain is built from TRBV19 and TRBJ2-1; the match to TRBD2 covers 9 bases. The germline V gene encodes CDR1 LNHDA and CDR2 SQIVND (reference sequence). The CDR3 consists of 17 residues. After removal of 3 bases from V and 6 bases from J, the junction contained 12 bases not matched to a gene. This CDR3 reads CASSIYPAGGLLNEQFF. The CDR3 coding sequence is TGTGCCAGTAGTATTTATCCCGCGGGGGGGCTCCTCAATGAGCAGTTCTTC.

This clone was detected only a few times. This chain links TRBV19 with TRBJ2-3; 9 bases are a match to TRBD2. CDR1 and CDR2 (germline): LNHDA, SQIVND (reference sequence). The V and J ends lost 9 bases and 4 bases, in that order; junction bases with no gene match: 8. The CDR3 has 14 amino acids. CDR3 coding DNA: TGTGCCAGCCGGCGGGGGGGCGAATCAGATACGCAGTATTTT. Its translation: CASRRGGESDTQYF.

The V call is TRBV10-3, the J call TRBJ1-2; possibly TRBD1 for D (5 bases). The ends were cut back, 2 bases at V and 4 bases at J, with 20 bases in the middle. This CDR3 spans 17 amino acids. Germline loops: CDR1 ENHRY, CDR2 SYGVKD. As DNA, the CDR3 is TGTGCCATCAGTGAGGACTGGTGGGGGGAGAGAGGCTATGGCTACACCTTC. Translation gives CAISEDWWGERGYGYTF.

The chain links TRBV29-1 to TRBJ2-7, with a weak D call TRBD2 (7 bases). CDR1 is SQVTM and CDR2 is ANQGSEA in the germline V gene. V shed 6 bases and J shed 4 bases, with 13 bases lying between them. This CDR3 region has 12 residues. The CDR3 protein is CSVRGPKYEQYF. The CDR3 DNA is TGCAGCGTGCGGGGGCCTAAGTACGAGCAGTACTTC.